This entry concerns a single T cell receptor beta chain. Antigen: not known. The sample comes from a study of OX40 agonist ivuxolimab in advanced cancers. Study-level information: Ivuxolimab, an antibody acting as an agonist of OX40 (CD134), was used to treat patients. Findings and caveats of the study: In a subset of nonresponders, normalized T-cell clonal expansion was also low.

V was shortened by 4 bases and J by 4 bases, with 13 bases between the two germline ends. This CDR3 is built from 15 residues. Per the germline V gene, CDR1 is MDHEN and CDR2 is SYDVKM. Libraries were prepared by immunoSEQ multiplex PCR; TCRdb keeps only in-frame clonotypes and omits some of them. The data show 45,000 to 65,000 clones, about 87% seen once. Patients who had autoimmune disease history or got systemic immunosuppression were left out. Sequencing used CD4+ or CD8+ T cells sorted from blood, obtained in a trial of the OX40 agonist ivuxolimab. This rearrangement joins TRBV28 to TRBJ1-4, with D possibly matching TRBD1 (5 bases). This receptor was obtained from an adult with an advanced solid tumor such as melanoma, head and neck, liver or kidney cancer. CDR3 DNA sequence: TGTGCCAGCAGTTCCCCGACGGGGGTTAATGAAAAACTGTTTTTT. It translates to CASSSPTGVNEKLFF.